Sequencing of this T cell receptor beta chain was carried out in a study of T-cell memory formation after mild COVID-19. On the study more broadly: TCR clusters were largely donor specific. General observations from the study: CD4+ contracting clones lay mainly in CM and EM, CD8+ ones in EMRA. Clones shrinking between day 15 and 85 showed a balanced CD4/CD8 split, and those that grew later tilted toward CD4+. Cross-reactive memory apparently joined, as some responding clones appeared in pre-infection memory.

Germline loops: CDR1 GTSNPN, CDR2 SVGIG (reference sequence). The V gene end was trimmed by 3 bases and the J gene end by 10 bases; junction bases not matched to a gene: 3. The CDR3 spans 12 residues. In this sample, this clonotype turned up once. Its antigen is undetermined. TCRdb re-called the 5' RACE reads through MiXCR, storing one row per CDR3 protein. The table has under 250,000 distinct CDR3 sequences, roughly 15% seen once. Specimen: PBMCs or a T cell subset sorted from them (not recorded which). The V gene is TRBV30, the J gene TRBJ2-1; 10 bases are shared with TRBD2. The clonotype originates from an adult woman who had mild COVID-19 (a few samples of this study predate the infection). Cell type and time point are not known. The CDR3 protein is CAWRASGREQFF. The CDR3 bases are TGTGCCTGGAGGGCTAGCGGGAGAGAGCAGTTCTTC.